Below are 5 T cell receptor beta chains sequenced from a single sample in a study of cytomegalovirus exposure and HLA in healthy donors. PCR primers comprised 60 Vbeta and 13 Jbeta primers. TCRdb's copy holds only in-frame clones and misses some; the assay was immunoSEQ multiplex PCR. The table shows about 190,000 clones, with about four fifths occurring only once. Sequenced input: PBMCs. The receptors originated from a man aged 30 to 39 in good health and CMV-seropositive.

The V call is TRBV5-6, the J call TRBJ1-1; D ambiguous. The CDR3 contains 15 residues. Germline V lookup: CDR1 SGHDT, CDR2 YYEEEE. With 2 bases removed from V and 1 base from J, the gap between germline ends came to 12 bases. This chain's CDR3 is CASSFRSVRNTEAFF. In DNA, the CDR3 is TGTGCCAGCAGCTTCAGGTCAGTAAGGAACACTGAAGCTTTCTTT.

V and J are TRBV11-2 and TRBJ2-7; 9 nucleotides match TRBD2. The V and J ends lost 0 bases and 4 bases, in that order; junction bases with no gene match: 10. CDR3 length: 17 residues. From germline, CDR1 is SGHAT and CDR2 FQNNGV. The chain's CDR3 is CASSLDLGAGGRYEQYF. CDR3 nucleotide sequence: TGTGCCAGCAGCTTAGATCTTGGGGCGGGAGGGCGGTACGAGCAGTACTTC.

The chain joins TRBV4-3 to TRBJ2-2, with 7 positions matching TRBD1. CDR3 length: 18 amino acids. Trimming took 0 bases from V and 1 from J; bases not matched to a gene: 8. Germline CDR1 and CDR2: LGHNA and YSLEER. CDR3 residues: CASSQDPAGGRNTGELFF. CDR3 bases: TGCGCCAGCAGCCAAGATCCGGCAGGGGGTAGGAACACCGGGGAGCTGTTTTTT.

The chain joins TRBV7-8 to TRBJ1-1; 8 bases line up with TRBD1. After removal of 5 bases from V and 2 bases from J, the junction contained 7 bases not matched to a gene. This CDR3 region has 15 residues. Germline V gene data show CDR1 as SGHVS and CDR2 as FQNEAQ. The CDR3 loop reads CASSPRTGSNTEAFF. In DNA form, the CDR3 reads TGTGCCAGCAGCCCCCGGACAGGGTCAAACACTGAAGCTTTCTTT.

This chain's CDR3 is CASSTLRGEQYF. In nucleotides, the CDR3 is TGTGCCAGCAGCACCCTCCGGGGCGAGCAGTACTTC. The rearrangement joins TRBV13 to TRBJ2-7, with D tentatively TRBD2 (5 bases). Germline loops: CDR1 PRHDT, CDR2 FYEKMQ (reference sequence). V was trimmed by 5 bases and J by 6 bases, leaving 11 bases between them. CDR3 length: 12 residues.